Described below is a single TCR beta chain sequence and its context. The sample comes from a study of OX40 agonist ivuxolimab in advanced cancers. Trimming took 8 bases from V and 4 from J, leaving 17 bases between them. CDR3 size: 14 residues. Per germline, CDR1 MDHEN and CDR2 SYDVKM. This table comes from immunoSEQ multiplex PCR, and its TCRdb copy is limited to in-frame clones, with some not included. The sample consists of about 76,000 clones, around 90% of them appearing once. This TCR was recovered from an adult with an advanced solid tumor such as melanoma, head and neck, liver or kidney cancer. This chain links TRBV28 with TRBJ1-2; D may be TRBD1 (5 bases). Sequenced material: CD4+ or CD8+ T cells sorted from blood, taken in a trial of the OX40 agonist ivuxolimab. In DNA, the CDR3 is TGTGCCAGCCTCCCCCTGGGGACCTCCTATGGCTACACCTTC. Its protein is CASLPLGTSYGYTF.